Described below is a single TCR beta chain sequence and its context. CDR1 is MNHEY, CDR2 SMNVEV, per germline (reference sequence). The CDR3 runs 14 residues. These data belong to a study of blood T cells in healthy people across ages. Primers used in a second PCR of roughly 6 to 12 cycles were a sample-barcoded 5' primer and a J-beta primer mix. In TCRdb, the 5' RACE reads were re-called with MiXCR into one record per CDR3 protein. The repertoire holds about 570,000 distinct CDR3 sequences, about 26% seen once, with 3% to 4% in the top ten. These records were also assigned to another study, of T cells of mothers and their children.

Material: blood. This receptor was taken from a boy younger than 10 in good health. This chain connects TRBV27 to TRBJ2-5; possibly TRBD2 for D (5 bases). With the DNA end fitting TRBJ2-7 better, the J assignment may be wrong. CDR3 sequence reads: CASSQAAFINEQYF. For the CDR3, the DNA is TGTGCCAGCAGTCAAGCGGCTTTTATCAACGAGCAGTACTTC.